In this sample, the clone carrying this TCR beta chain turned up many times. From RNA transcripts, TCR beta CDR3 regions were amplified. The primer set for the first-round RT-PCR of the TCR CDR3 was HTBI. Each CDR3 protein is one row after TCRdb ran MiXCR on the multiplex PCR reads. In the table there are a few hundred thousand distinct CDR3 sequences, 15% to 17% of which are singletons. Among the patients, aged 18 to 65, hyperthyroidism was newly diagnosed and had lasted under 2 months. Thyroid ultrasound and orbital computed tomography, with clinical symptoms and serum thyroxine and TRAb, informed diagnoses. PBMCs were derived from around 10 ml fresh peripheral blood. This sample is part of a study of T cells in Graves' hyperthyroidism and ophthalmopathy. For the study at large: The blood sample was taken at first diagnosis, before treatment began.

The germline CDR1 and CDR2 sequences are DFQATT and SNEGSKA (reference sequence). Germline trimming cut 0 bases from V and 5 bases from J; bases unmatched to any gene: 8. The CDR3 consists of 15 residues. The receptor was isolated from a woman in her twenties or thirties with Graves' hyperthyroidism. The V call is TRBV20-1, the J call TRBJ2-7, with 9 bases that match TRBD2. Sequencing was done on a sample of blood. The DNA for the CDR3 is TGCAGTGCTAGAGATCGCCCGCCTAGCGGGAACGAGCAGTACTTC. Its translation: CSARDRPPSGNEQYF.